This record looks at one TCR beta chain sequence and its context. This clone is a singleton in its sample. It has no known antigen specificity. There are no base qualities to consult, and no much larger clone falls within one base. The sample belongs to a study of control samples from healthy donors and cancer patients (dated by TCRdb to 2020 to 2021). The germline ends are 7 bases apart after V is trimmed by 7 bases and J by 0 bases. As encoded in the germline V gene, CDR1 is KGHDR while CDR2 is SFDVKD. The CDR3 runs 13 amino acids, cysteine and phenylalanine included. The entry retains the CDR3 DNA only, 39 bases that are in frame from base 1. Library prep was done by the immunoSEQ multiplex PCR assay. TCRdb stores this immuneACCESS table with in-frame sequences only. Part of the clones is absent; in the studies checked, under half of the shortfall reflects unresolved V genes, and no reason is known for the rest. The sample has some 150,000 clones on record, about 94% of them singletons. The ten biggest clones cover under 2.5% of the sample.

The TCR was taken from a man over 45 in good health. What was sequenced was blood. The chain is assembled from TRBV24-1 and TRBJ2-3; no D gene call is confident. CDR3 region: CATSPLSTDTQYF. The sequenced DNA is TGTGCCACCAGCCCCCTTAGCACAGATACGCAGTATTTT.